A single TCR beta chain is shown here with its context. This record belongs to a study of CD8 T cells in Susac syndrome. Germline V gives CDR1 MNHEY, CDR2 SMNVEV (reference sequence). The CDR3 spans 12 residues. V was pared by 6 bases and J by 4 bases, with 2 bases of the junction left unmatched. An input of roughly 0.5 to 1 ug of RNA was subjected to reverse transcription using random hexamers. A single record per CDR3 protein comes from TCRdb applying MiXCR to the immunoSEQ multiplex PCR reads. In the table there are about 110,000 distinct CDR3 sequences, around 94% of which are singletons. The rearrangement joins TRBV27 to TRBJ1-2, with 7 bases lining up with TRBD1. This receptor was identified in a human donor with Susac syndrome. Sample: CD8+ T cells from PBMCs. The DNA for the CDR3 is TGTGCCAGCAGCCGGGACAGCTATGGCTACACCTTC. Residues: CASSRDSYGYTF.